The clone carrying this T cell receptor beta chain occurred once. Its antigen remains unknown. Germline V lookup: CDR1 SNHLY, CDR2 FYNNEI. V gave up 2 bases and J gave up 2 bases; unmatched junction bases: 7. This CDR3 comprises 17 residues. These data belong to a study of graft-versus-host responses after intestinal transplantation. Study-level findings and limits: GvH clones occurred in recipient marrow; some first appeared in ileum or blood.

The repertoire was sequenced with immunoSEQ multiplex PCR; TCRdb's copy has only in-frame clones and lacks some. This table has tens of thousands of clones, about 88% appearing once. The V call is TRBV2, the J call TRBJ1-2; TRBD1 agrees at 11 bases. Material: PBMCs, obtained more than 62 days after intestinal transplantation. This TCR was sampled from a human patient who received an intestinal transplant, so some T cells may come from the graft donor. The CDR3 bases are TGTGCCAGCAGTGAAAAACAGGACAGGGGGCGCAACTATGGCTACACCTTC. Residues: CASSEKQDRGRNYGYTF.